This TCR beta chain came from a study of a mutant IDH1 vaccine in newly diagnosed glioma. For the study at large: In some groups vaccination began 4-6 weeks post-radiotherapy; others received it with temozolomide. Prior therapy was radiotherapy, temozolomide, or both; most received both. Findings and caveats of the study: The study observed vaccine-induced immune responses in about 93% of patients.

Here immunoSEQ multiplex PCR was the method, and the copy in TCRdb shows in-frame clones only, minus some. Found here are tens of thousands of clones, around 80% of them singletons; the top ten hold roughly 4.5%. Time point indicated: week 35, safety follow-up. What each vaccine dose contained was 300 ug of mutant IDH1 20-mer peptide, accompanied by topical imiquimod. Donors had new WHO grade 3 or 4 IDH1-mutant, ATRX-lost astrocytomas. This clone was recorded once. Its antigen is not identified. The ends were cut back, 5 bases at V and 3 bases at J, with 12 bases in the middle. The CDR3 extends over 14 amino acids. The germline V gene has CDR1 MNHEY and CDR2 SMNVEV (reference sequence).

This sequence originates from a man aged 25-45 years with glioma. V gene TRBV27 combines with J gene TRBJ2-3; no clear D. The source material was PBMCs, sampled from a glioma patient whose treatment included an IDH1 peptide vaccine. CDR3 protein: CASSPPGPTDTQYF. CDR3 nucleotide sequence: TGTGCCAGCAGTCCCCCCGGCCCGACAGATACGCAGTATTTT.